The 7 T cell receptor beta chains below all came from one sample that was sequenced in a study of Ad26.COV2.S vaccination and SARS-CoV-2 variants. The assay was immunoSEQ multiplex PCR, and TCRdb's table has in-frame clones only and misses some. The profile shows 6,500 to 8,000 clones, roughly 84% of them singletons. The input for sequencing was peripheral blood, taken after recovery from COVID-19. The receptors derive from a human donor who had recovered from COVID-19.

In this sample, this clone turned up a few times. The rearrangement links TRBV7-9 to TRBJ2-7; 7 nucleotides match TRBD2. This CDR3 spans 16 amino acids. Germline V lookup: CDR1 SEHNR, CDR2 FQNEAQ (reference sequence). Trimming removed 0 bases from V and 3 bases from J; junction bases left unmatched: 8. CDR3 nucleotide sequence: TGTGCCAGCAGCTTAGCGACTAGCCGCCTCAGCTACGAGCAGTACTTC. It yields the protein CASSLATSRLSYEQYF.

This clone has only one observation. The rearrangement links TRBV6-1 to TRBJ1-1; 7 bases agree with TRBD1. V was pared by 3 bases and J by 8 bases, with 6 bases of the junction left unmatched. There are 13 residues in the CDR3. Germline-derived CDR1 and CDR2 are MNHNS and SASEGT. CDR3 DNA: TGTGCCAGCAGTGACCGACAGGGAACCGAAGCTTTCTTT. Protein sequence: CASSDRQGTEAFF.

Only one count was recorded for this clone. The chain joins TRBV24-1 to TRBJ2-1; TRBD2 aligns across 12 bases. J gave up 7 bases and V 5 bases, and 5 bases lay outside the gene matches. CDR3 length: 15 amino acids. From germline, CDR1 is KGHDR and CDR2 SFDVKD. In DNA, the CDR3 is TGTGCCACCAGTGTTCCTAGCGGGAGGGAAAATGAGCAGTTCTTC. Translation: CATSVPSGRENEQFF.

The gene calls are TRBV12-3 or TRBV12-4 and TRBJ2-7, with unresolved D. This CDR3 comprises 13 residues. Between the trimmed V and J ends, which lost 3 bases and 7 bases, there was a span of 13 bases. CDR3 DNA sequence: TGTGCCAGCAGTTTGGCCCCTGGGCGGGAGCAGTACTTC. This sequence encodes CASSLAPGREQYF.

The sample holds a few counts of this clone. The chain is built from TRBV7-9 and TRBJ1-2; D uncertain. Deletions cut 11 bases from V and 2 bases from J, with 12 bases between. This CDR3 is 12 amino acids long. The germline V gene encodes CDR1 SEHNR and CDR2 FQNEAQ (reference sequence). Here the CDR3 DNA reads TGTGCCTACGTTGAGGGAAACTATGGCTACACCTTC. As protein: CAYVEGNYGYTF.

The chain uses TRBV13 and TRBJ2-1; TRBD1 agrees at 7 bases. Germline-derived CDR1 and CDR2 are PRHDT and FYEKMQ (reference sequence). The length of the CDR3 is 17 residues. V shed 5 bases and J 0 bases; nucleotides not matched to a gene: 10. The CDR3 is CASSQPGQFASYNEQFF. The CDR3 region has the DNA TGTGCCAGCAGCCAACCGGGACAGTTCGCCTCCTACAATGAGCAGTTCTTC.

This chain uses TRBV4-3 with TRBJ1-2; 9 nucleotides agree with TRBD1. V lost 4 bases to trimming and J lost 6 bases; unmatched junction nucleotides: 3. The CDR3 runs to 13 residues. The germline V gene encodes CDR1 LGHNA and CDR2 YSLEER. The CDR3 loop is CASSPGTGHGYTF. The CDR3 DNA sequence: TGCGCCAGCAGCCCCGGGACAGGGCATGGCTACACCTTC.